The T cell receptor (beta chain) described here comes from a study of T cells expressing NK-cell markers. The overall study: Repertoire data for TCR beta were derived from sorted T cells (CD3+CD56+NKG2C+, CD3+CD56+NKG2C- and CD3+CD56-NKG2C+). Seropositivity for HCMV was found in most of the eight sequenced donors, with one seronegative. Study findings and constraints: These same clonotypes (in several donors) also led the CD3+CD56-NKG2C+ fraction.

As to this clonotype: Its specificity is not known.

This CDR3 is built from 14 residues. In generating TCR beta cDNA, 5'RACE template switching with UMIs was used. TCRdb reprocessed the 5' RACE reads and keeps a single row for each CDR3 protein, giving no DNA. The table for this sample gives 300,000 to 500,000 distinct CDR3 sequences. The specimen was blood T cells: a sorted CD56 or NKG2C T cell subset, CD4+ or CD8+ T cells, or bulk PBMC T cells (not recorded which). This chain uses TRBV12-3 or TRBV12-4 with TRBJ2-1; TCRdb outputs TRBD2, but without DNA this stays unchecked. The receptor was isolated from a woman aged 45-65 years in good health. This CDR3 is CASSSGLDIDEQFF.